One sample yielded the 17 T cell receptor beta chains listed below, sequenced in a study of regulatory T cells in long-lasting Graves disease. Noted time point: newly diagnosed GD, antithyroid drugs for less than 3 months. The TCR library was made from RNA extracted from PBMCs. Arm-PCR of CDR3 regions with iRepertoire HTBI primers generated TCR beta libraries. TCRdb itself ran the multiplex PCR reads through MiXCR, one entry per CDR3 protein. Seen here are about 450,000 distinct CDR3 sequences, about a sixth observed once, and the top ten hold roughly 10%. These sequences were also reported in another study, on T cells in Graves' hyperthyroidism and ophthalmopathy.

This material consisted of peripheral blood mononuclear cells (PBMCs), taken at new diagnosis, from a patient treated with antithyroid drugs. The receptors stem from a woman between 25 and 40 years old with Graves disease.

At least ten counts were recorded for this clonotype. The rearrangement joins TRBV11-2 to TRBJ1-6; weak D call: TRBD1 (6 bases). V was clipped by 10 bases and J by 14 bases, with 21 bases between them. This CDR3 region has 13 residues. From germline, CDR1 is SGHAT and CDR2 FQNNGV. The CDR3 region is CANQRGGACSLHF. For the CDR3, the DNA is TGTGCCAATCAAAGGGGGGGGGCGTGTTCCCTCCACTTT.

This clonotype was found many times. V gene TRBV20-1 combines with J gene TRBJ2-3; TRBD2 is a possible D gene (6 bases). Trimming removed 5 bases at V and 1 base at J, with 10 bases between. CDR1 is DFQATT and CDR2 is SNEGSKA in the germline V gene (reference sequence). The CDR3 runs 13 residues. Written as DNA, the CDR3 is TGCAGTGCTCCCGGGACTGGCACAGATACGCAGTATTTT. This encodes CSAPGTGTDTQYF.

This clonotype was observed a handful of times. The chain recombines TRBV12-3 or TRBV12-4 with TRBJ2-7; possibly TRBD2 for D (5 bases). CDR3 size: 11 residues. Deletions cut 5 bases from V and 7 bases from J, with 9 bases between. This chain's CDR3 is CASSNTREQYF. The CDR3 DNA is TGTGCCAGCAGTAATACTAGGGAGCAGTACTTC.

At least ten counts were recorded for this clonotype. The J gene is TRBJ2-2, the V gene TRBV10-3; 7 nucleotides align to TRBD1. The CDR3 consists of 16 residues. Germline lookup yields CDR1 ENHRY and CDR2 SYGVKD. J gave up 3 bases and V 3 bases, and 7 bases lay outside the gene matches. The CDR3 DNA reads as TGTGCCATCAGTGACCCTAACAGGGGAGACACCGGGGAGCTGTTTTTT. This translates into CAISDPNRGDTGELFF.

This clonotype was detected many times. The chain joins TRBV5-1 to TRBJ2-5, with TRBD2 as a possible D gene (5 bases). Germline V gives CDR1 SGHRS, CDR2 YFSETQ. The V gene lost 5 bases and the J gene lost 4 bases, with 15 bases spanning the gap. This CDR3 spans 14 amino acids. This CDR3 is CASRDERAGETQYF. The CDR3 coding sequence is TGCGCCAGCAGGGATGAAAGGGCGGGAGAGACCCAGTACTTC.

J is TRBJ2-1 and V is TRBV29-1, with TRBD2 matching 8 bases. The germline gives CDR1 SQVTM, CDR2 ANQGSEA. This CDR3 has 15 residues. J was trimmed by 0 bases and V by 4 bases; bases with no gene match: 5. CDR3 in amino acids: CSVVLAERSYNEQFF. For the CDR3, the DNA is TGCAGCGTTGTACTAGCGGAACGCTCCTACAATGAGCAGTTCTTC.

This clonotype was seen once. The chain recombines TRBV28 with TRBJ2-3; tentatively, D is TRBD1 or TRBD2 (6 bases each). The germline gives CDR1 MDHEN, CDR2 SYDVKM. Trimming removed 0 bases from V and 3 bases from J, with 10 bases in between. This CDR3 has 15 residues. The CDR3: CASSLWDSGTDTQYF. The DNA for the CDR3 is TGTGCCAGCAGTTTATGGGACAGCGGGACAGATACGCAGTATTTT.

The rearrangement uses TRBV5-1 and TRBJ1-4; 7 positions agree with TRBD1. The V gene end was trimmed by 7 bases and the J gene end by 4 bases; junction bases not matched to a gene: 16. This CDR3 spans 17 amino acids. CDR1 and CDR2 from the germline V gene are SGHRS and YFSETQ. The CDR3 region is CASRTGLTQGGNEKLFF. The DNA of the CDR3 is TGCGCCAGCCGAACCGGACTGACCCAGGGGGGTAATGAAAAACTGTTTTTT.

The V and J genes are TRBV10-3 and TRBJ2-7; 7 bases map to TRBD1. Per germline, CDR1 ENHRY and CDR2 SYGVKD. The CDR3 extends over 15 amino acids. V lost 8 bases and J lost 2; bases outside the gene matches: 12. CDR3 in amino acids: CAIGNSGGITYEQYF. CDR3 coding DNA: TGTGCCATCGGGAACTCAGGGGGTATAACCTACGAGCAGTACTTC.

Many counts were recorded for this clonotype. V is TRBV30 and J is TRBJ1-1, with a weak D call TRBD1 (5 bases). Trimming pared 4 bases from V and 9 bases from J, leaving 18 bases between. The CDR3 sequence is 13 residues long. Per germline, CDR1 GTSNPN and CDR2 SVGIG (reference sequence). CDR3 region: CAWKRGGPTKAFF. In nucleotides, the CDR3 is TGTGCCTGGAAAAGGGGCGGACCAACTAAAGCTTTCTTT.

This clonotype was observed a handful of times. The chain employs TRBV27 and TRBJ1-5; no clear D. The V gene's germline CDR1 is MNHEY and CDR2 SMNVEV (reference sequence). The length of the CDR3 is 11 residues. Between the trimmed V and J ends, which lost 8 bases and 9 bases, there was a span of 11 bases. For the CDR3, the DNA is TGTGCCAGCGGCGCAGCTGGGCCCCAGCATTTT. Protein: CASGAAGPQHF.

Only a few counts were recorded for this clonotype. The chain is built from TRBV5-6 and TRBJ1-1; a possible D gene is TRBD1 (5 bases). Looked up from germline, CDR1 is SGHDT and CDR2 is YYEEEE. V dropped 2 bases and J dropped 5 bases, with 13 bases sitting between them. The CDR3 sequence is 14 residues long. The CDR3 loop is CASSFLGGSTEAFF. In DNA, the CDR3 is TGTGCCAGCAGCTTTTTGGGGGGTTCGACTGAAGCTTTCTTT.

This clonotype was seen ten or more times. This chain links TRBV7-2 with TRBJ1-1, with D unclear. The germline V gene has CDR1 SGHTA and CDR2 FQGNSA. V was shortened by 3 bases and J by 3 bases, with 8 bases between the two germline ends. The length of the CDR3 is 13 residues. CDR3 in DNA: TGTGCCAGCAGCTTTTCCGAGGACACTGAAGCTTTCTTT. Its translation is CASSFSEDTEAFF.

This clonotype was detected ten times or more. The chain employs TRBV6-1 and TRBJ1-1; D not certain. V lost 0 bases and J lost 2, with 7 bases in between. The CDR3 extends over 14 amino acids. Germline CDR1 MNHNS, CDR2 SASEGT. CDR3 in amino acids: CASSEAGINTEAFF. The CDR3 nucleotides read TGTGCCAGCAGTGAAGCAGGGATCAACACTGAAGCTTTCTTT.

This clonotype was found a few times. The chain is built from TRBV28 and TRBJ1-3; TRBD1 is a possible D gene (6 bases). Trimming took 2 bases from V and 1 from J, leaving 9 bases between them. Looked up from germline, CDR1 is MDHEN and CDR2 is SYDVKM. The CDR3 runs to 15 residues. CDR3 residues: CASSLPRGSGNTIYF. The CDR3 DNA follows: TGTGCCAGCAGTTTACCCAGGGGATCTGGAAACACCATATATTTT.

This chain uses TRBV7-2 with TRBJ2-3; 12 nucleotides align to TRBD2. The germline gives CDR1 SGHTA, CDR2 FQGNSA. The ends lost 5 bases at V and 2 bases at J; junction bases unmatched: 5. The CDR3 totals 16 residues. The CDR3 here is CASSPGTSGLTDTQYF. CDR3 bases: TGTGCCAGCAGCCCCGGGACTAGCGGGCTCACAGATACGCAGTATTTT. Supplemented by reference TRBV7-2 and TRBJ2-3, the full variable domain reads GAGVSQSPSNKVTEKGKDVELRCDPISGHTALYWYRQSLGQGLEFLIYFQGNSAPDKSGLPSDRFSAERTGGSVSTLTIQRTQQEDSAVYLCASSPGTSGLTDTQYFGPGTRLTVL.

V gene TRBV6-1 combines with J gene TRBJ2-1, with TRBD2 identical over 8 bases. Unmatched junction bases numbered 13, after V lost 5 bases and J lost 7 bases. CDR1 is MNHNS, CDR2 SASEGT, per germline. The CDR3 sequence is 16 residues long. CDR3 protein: CASSPTGGALGNEQFF. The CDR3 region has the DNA TGTGCCAGCAGTCCTACGGGAGGGGCGCTTGGGAATGAGCAGTTCTTC.